This T cell receptor (beta chain) was profiled in a study of cytomegalovirus exposure and HLA in healthy donors. The wider study: The early release's HLA-typed donors yielded 80 million to 95 million unique TCRs.

There are 13 residues in the CDR3. Germline loops: CDR1 SQVTM, CDR2 ANQGSEA. V shed 0 bases, J shed 12 bases, and the junction held 8 bases outside the gene matches. 60 Vbeta and 13 Jbeta primers were used in PCR. The repertoire was sequenced with immunoSEQ multiplex PCR; TCRdb's copy has only in-frame clones and lacks some. The sample includes approximately 140,000 clones, roughly 77% seen only once; the top ten take about 4%. Those who donated were healthy bone marrow donors. The rearrangement uses TRBV29-1 and TRBJ2-1; 7 bases align to TRBD1. Sample: PBMCs. The source of this sequence is a human donor in good health. The CDR3 loop reads CSVEEVLGGAQFF. CDR3 bases: TGCAGCGTTGAAGAAGTATTAGGGGGCGCGCAGTTCTTC.